Following are 9 T cell receptor beta chains from one sample sequenced in a study of OX40 agonist ivuxolimab in advanced cancers. TCRdb's table, derived via immunoSEQ multiplex PCR, lists solely in-frame clones and lacks some. The table shows around 35,000 clones, with less than 90% occurring only once. The input for sequencing was CD4+ or CD8+ T cells sorted from blood, taken in a trial of the OX40 agonist ivuxolimab. The origin of the receptors is an adult with an advanced solid tumor such as melanoma, head and neck, liver or kidney cancer.

This clone has just one count. The junction does not match germline at one end; this may be a read error. The sample contains more than one DNA sequence encoding this CDR3. The rearrangement joins TRBV4-1 to TRBJ1-1; the D is unclear. The CDR3 has 15 residues. CDR1 is MGHRA, CDR2 YSYEKL, per germline. DNA for the CDR3: TGCGCCAGCAGCCAGGGGTCTCGGGGAAGCACTGAGGCTTTCTTT. Its protein is CASSQGSRGSTEAFF.

The genes are TRBV7-9 and TRBJ2-1; 10 bases map to TRBD2. The trim removed 3 bases at V and 4 bases at J, leaving 6 bases unmatched. This CDR3 has 16 residues. The V gene's germline CDR1 is SEHNR and CDR2 FQNEAQ (reference sequence). The CDR3 DNA follows: TGTGCCAGCAGCTTTAGTCTAGCGGGGGAATACAATGAGCAGTTCTTC. Protein: CASSFSLAGEYNEQFF.

The chain links TRBV21-1 to TRBJ2-1; TRBD2 is taken as the D call from the table, unchecked against the DNA. TRBV21-1 is an annotated pseudogene. This CDR3 has 16 residues. The chain's CDR3 is CASSNSGTSSYNEQFF. The CDR3, as DNA: TGTGCCAGCAGCAACTCCGGGACTAGCTCCTACAATGAGCAGTTCTTC.

The V call is TRBV2, the J call TRBJ1-1; maybe TRBD1 (6 bases). This CDR3 has 16 residues. Trimming stripped 0 bases from V and 0 bases from J, with 11 bases between. Per germline, CDR1 SNHLY and CDR2 FYNNEI. In DNA form, the CDR3 reads TGTGCCAGCAGTGAAGCATGGCAGGGGCTGAACACTGAAGCTTTCTTT. This sequence encodes CASSEAWQGLNTEAFF.

J is TRBJ1-2 and V is TRBV25-1; no reliable D call. The CDR3 covers 16 residues. Trimming cost V 0 bases and J 5 bases, with 16 bases left between them. The germline V gene encodes CDR1 MGHDK and CDR2 SYGVNS. CDR3 nucleotide sequence: TGTGCCAGCAGTGAATATCAGCTCGAGAATCTTTATGGCTACACCTTC. Its translation: CASSEYQLENLYGYTF.

This clone was counted between two and nine times. The chain uses TRBV12-5 and TRBJ1-2, with D maybe TRBD1 (5 bases). The V gene's germline CDR1 is LGHNT and CDR2 FRNRAP. V was clipped by 3 bases and J by 3 bases, with 11 bases between them. The CDR3 runs 14 residues. In DNA, the CDR3 is TGTGCTAGTGGTTTCTGGGGGAACGACTATGGCTACACCTTC. This translates into CASGFWGNDYGYTF. Together with reference TRBV12-5 and TRBJ1-2, the CDR3 gives the full variable domain: DARVTQTPRHKVTEMGQEVTMRCQPILGHNTVFWYRQTMMQGLELLAYFRNRAPLDDSGMPKDRFSAEMPDATLATLKIQPSEPRDSAVYFCASGFWGNDYGYTFGSGTRLTVV.

CDR3 residues: CASSIYSSSGNTIYF. CDR3 nucleotides: TGTGCCAGTAGTATCTACTCTTCCTCTGGAAACACCATATATTTT. This chain connects TRBV19 to TRBJ1-3, with D hard to call. CDR3 length: 15 amino acids. V was cut by 3 bases and J by 0 bases, with 9 bases left in between. CDR1 and CDR2 from the germline V gene are LNHDA and SQIVND (reference sequence).

This chain links TRBV6-6 with TRBJ1-3; no reliable D call. Trimming left V 0 bases short and J 4 bases short, with 10 bases between. Germline assignment: CDR1 MNHNY and CDR2 SVGAGI (reference sequence). This CDR3 is 15 amino acids long. CDR3 amino acids: CASSYSNSEGNTIYF. In DNA, the CDR3 is TGTGCCAGCAGTTACTCGAACTCAGAAGGAAACACCATATATTTT.

This chain connects TRBV4-1 to TRBJ1-2; a possible D gene is TRBD1 (6 bases). Germline V gene sequence: CDR1 MGHRA, CDR2 YSYEKL. This CDR3 contains 15 residues. The germline V and J ends were trimmed by 4 bases and 6 bases, with 18 bases remaining between them. This CDR3 reads CASSLEGSGADGYTF. In DNA, the CDR3 is TGCGCCAGCAGCCTCGAGGGGTCGGGGGCGGATGGCTACACCTTC.